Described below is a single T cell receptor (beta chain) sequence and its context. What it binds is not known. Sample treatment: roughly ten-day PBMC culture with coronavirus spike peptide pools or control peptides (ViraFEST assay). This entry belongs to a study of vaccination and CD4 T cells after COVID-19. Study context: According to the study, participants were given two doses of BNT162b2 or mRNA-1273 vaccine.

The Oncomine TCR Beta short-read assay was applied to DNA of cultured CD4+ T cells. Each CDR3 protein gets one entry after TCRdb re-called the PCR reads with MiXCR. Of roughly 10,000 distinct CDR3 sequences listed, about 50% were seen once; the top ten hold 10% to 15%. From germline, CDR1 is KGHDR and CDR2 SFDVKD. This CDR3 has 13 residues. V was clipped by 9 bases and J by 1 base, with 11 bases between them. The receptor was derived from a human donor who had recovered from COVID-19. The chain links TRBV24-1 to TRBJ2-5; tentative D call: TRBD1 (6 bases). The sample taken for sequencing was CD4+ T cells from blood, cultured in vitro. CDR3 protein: CATGSGAQETQYF. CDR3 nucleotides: TGTGCCACCGGGTCAGGGGCCCAAGAGACCCAGTACTTC.